This T cell receptor (beta chain) was found in a study of response to subunit inactivated influenza vaccine. The CDR3 contains 15 residues. J gave up 6 bases and V 1 base, and 3 bases lay outside the gene matches. The germline CDR1 and CDR2 sequences are LGHNA and YSLEER. A single record per CDR3 protein comes from TCRdb applying MiXCR to the RT-PCR reads. Found here are 150,000 to 200,000 distinct CDR3 sequences, approximately 12% of them singletons; the top ten hold approximately 32%. This clonotype has a handful of counts. This same sample was also part of a study on T cells expressing NK-cell markers. From that second work: The authors generated TCR beta cDNA through 5'RACE template switching with UMIs. Seven of the eight sequenced donors were classified as HCMV-seropositive, and one was classified as seronegative. Several experiments confined sorting to alpha-beta TCR T cells with an anti-gamma-delta TCR antibody. NKG2C+ dominant clonotypes from several donors made up about 1.0-7.5% of CD8+ T cells.

The chain is built from TRBV4-3 and TRBJ1-3; TRBD1 matches at 10 bases. This specimen was CD8+ T cells sorted from PBMCs, taken about 11 days after vaccination. This sequence originates from a middle-aged man who received an inactivated influenza vaccine. The DNA of the CDR3 is TGCGCCAGCAGCCAAGTTGACAGGGGGCAAAACACCATATATTTT. It specifies CASSQVDRGQNTIYF.